The next 8 T cell receptor beta chains were all read from a single sample in a study of T cell responses to AZD1222 COVID-19 vaccine. The assay was immunoSEQ multiplex PCR, and TCRdb's table has in-frame clones only and misses some. The sample has just under 55,000 clones; about 90% are singletons. The specimen was peripheral blood, collected on day 0 of AZD1222 vaccination. Receptors originate from an adult in good health.

The gene calls are TRBV28 and TRBJ2-6; the D gene is possibly TRBD1 (5 bases). The CDR3 runs to 16 residues. CDR1 is MDHEN, CDR2 SYDVKM, per germline. V was trimmed by 6 bases and J by 4 bases, leaving 16 bases between them. The CDR3 loop reads CASSSGNMAGANVLTF. Written as DNA, the CDR3 is TGTGCCAGCAGCTCAGGGAACATGGCGGGGGCCAACGTCCTGACTTTC.

The chain couples TRBV30 to TRBJ2-3; D is unresolved. V lost 0 bases to trimming and J lost 5 bases, with 3 bases between them. This CDR3 spans 11 amino acids. Germline V gene data show CDR1 as GTSNPN and CDR2 as SVGIG (reference sequence). DNA of the CDR3: TGTGCCTGGAGTGTACGAGATACGCAGTATTTT. It yields the protein CAWSVRDTQYF.

The chain couples TRBV6-1 to TRBJ2-7, with TRBD2 matching 14 bases. The V gene end was trimmed by 3 bases and the J gene end by 5 bases; junction bases not matched to a gene: 3. Germline V gives CDR1 MNHNS, CDR2 SASEGT. The CDR3 sequence is 15 residues long. CDR3 in amino acids: CASSEPGLAGDEQYF. The CDR3 DNA reads TGTGCCAGCAGTGAGCCGGGACTAGCGGGAGACGAGCAGTACTTC.

The genes are TRBV7-8 and TRBJ2-7; 9 bases line up with TRBD1. CDR1 and CDR2 (germline): SGHVS, FQNEAQ. The CDR3 is 15 amino acids. V lost 5 bases, J lost 4 bases, and 9 bases stayed unmatched. For the CDR3, the DNA is TGTGCCAGCAGCACCCGGACAGGGGCGGGTTACGAGCAGTACTTC. It codes for CASSTRTGAGYEQYF.

The J gene is TRBJ2-7, the V gene TRBV24-1; 14 bases map to TRBD2. J lost 3 bases, V lost 4 bases, and 4 bases had no gene match. The length of the CDR3 is 16 residues. Looked up from germline, CDR1 is KGHDR and CDR2 is SFDVKD. The CDR3, as DNA: TGTGCCACCAGTGAAACCGGGACTAGCGGGAGCTACGAGCAGTACTTC. This codes for CATSETGTSGSYEQYF.

This clone was seen only once. V usage is TRBV5-1 and J usage is TRBJ1-1; D not certain. Germline values: CDR1 SGHRS, CDR2 YFSETQ. The V and J ends lost 0 bases and 0 bases respectively, with 15 bases between them. The CDR3 covers 17 residues. CDR3 protein: CASSLVAPTNLNTEAFF. CDR3 DNA: TGCGCCAGCAGCTTGGTGGCCCCGACCAACTTGAACACTGAAGCTTTCTTT.

V is TRBV7-9 and J is TRBJ1-5; tentative D call: TRBD1 (5 bases). The V end was cut by 4 bases, the J end by 4 bases, with 11 bases between. The CDR3 has 14 amino acids. Germline values: CDR1 SEHNR, CDR2 FQNEAQ (reference sequence). The DNA for the CDR3 is TGTGCCAGCAGCTCCTCAGGGAGGAATCAGCCCCAGCATTTT. This gives the protein CASSSSGRNQPQHF.

J is TRBJ1-6 and V is TRBV5-1; D not resolved. The CDR3 contains 17 residues. Germline lookup yields CDR1 SGHRS and CDR2 YFSETQ. The ends were cut back, 0 bases at V and 10 bases at J, with 20 bases in the middle. Here the CDR3 reads CASSLVSPGGGNSPLHF. CDR3 DNA sequence: TGCGCCAGCAGCTTGGTCTCCCCAGGCGGTGGTAACTCACCCCTCCACTTT.